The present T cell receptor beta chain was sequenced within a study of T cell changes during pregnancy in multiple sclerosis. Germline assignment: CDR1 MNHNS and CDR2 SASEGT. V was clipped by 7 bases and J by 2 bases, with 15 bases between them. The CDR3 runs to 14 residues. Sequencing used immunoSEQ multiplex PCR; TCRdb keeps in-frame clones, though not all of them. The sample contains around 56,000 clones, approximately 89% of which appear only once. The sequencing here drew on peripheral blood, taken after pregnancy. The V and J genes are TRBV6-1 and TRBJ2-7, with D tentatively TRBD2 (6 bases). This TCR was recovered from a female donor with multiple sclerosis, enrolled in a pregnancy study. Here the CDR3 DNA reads TGTGCCAGCATGGGGGGAAACGCCCCCTACGAGCAGTACTTC. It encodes CASMGGNAPYEQYF.